This T cell receptor beta chain was identified in a study of blood T cells in healthy people across ages. Overall study findings and caveats: When one million T cells were used, diversity estimates were thought to be underestimates.

A sample-barcoded 5' primer and a J-beta primer mix were used in a second PCR of roughly 7 to 12 cycles. Each cDNA was tagged by a template-switch adaptor containing 12 random nucleotides. Researchers report that each sample yielded at least 3 million CDR3-containing paired-end reads. TCRdb analysed the 5' RACE reads with MiXCR anew, one entry per CDR3 protein. This sample has some 1.5 million distinct CDR3 sequences; over 25% occur once, and the top ten carry less than 9.5%. Trimming took off 0 bases at V and 1 base at J, with 13 bases between the two ends. Germline V gene lookup returns CDR1 LGHNA and CDR2 YNFKEQ. This CDR3 comprises 17 residues. To note about this clonotype: Its antigen is still unknown.

Drawn from each donor were 9 to 10 milliliters of peripheral blood. The TCR originated in a woman aged 25-40 years in good health. The genes are TRBV4-2 and TRBJ2-1; D is possibly TRBD2 (5 bases). The sequenced sample consisted of blood. The CDR3 DNA sequence: TGTGCCAGCAGCCAAGAAATTAGAGGGCAGTCCTACAATGAGCAGTTCTTC. It encodes CASSQEIRGQSYNEQFF.